This T cell receptor (beta chain) is from a study of spatial heterogeneity in lung cancer. Study background: Alpha-chain detections were consistently fewer than beta-chain detections among the sequences. General study points: Tumor TCRs that were ubiquitous and expanded showed up in blood more at resection than follow-up.

A remark on this clonotype: Its specificity is not known.

Time point: sample taken at primary tumor resection. Material for sequencing was whole RNA from tumor, nontumor lung or frozen PBMC, left unsorted. The cohort: roughly 72 early-stage, untreated non-small cell lung cancer patients. Each TCR cDNA molecule bore a unique molecular identifier. TCRdb used MiXCR to reprocess the 5' RACE reads, holding one entry per CDR3 protein. The repertoire holds about 36,000 distinct CDR3 sequences, with 5.2% as singletons. The CDR3 runs to 13 residues. Between the trimmed V and J ends, which lost 3 bases and 2 bases, there was a span of 9 bases. Germline V gene sequence: CDR1 DFQATT, CDR2 SNEGSKA (reference sequence).

The TCR sequence derives from a female donor with early-stage non-small cell lung cancer. Sequenced here: PBMCs, sampled at surgery. The chain joins TRBV20-1 to TRBJ2-3; D might be TRBD1 (6 bases). For the CDR3, the DNA is TGCAGTGCTAGGGACAGTTACACAGATACGCAGTATTTT. It translates to CSARDSYTDTQYF.